This T cell receptor (beta chain) was found in a study of T cell responses to AZD1222 COVID-19 vaccine. Data came from immunoSEQ multiplex PCR; TCRdb stores just in-frame clones and leaves some out. The sample yields more than 95,000 clones, more than 80% seen once. CDR3 length: 15 amino acids. From germline, CDR1 is SGDLS and CDR2 YYNGEE. Unmatched junction bases numbered 6, after V lost 3 bases and J lost 1 base. Whole-study results and caveats: Mostly white British, mostly female donors; authors suggested clonal diversity may be underestimated. Among AZD1222 vaccinees, only 5 to 7 were seropositive at baseline. The study reported that nearly half of spike-specific TCRs target unmutated variant regions.

As concerns this clone: Its specificity is unknown.

The receptor was isolated from an adult in good health. V and J are TRBV9 and TRBJ2-7; 8 bases agree with TRBD1. Material: peripheral blood, obtained on day 0 of AZD1222 vaccination. Here the CDR3 reads CASSAQGAPSYEQYF. The CDR3 DNA is TGTGCCAGCAGCGCCCAGGGGGCCCCTTCCTACGAGCAGTACTTC.